Presented here are 20 T cell receptor beta chains from one specimen sequenced in a study of CD8 T cells in ankylosing spondylitis. One entry per CDR3 protein, called by TCRdb with MiXCR from the 5' RACE reads. The table has about 240,000 distinct CDR3 sequences, less than 10% seen once. Source material: blood, either unsorted or a sorted T cell fraction (not recorded which). The source is a male donor with ankylosing spondylitis or in good health (not recorded which).

This clonotype occurred many times. The chain is built from TRBV5-1 and TRBJ2-7, with TRBD2 matching over 11 bases. V lost 4 bases to trimming and J lost 1 base; unmatched junction nucleotides: 10. The germline CDR1 and CDR2 sequences are SGHRS and YFSETQ. This CDR3 region has 17 residues. CDR3: CASSLGGLAVQSYEQYF. The CDR3 DNA reads as TGCGCCAGCAGCCTCGGGGGACTAGCGGTCCAATCCTACGAGCAGTACTTC.

This clonotype was counted only a few times. The chain recombines TRBV20-1 with TRBJ2-4; TRBD2 matches at 13 bases. The CDR3 extends over 18 amino acids. V shed 5 bases, J shed 1 base, and the junction held 11 bases outside the gene matches. CDR1 and CDR2 (germline): DFQATT, SNEGSKA (reference sequence). In nucleotides, the CDR3 is TGCAGTGCTTCGACTAGCGGGGGGACCTGGACGGCCAAAAACATTCAGTACTTC. Protein product: CSASTSGGTWTAKNIQYF.

This clonotype was seen a handful of times. This sequence joins TRBV20-1 and TRBJ2-6; D unresolved. Germline V gene sequence: CDR1 DFQATT, CDR2 SNEGSKA (reference sequence). V lost 0 bases and J 0 bases, leaving 9 bases between the germline ends. The CDR3 runs 16 residues. The CDR3, as DNA: TGCAGTGCTAGAGATGGGTGGGGCTCTGGGGCCAACGTCCTGACTTTC. Translating gives CSARDGWGSGANVLTF.

The V gene is TRBV7-2, the J gene TRBJ2-2; 8 bases map to TRBD2. V was clipped by 2 bases and J by 4 bases; unmatched bases: 3. The V gene's germline CDR1 is SGHTA and CDR2 FQGNSA. This CDR3 comprises 15 residues. The CDR3 region has the DNA TGTGCCAGCAGCTTACAGCGGGGGTTCACCGGGGAGCTGTTTTTT. Residues: CASSLQRGFTGELFF.

This clonotype was detected ten times or more. The chain employs TRBV9 and TRBJ1-4; 8 nucleotides align to TRBD1. Germline CDR1 is SGDLS and CDR2 is YYNGEE. The CDR3 contains 16 residues. J gave up 8 bases and V 3 bases, and 12 bases lay outside the gene matches. The CDR3 region is CASSAFGTGGREKLFF. DNA of the CDR3: TGTGCCAGCAGCGCCTTCGGGACAGGTGGACGGGAAAAACTGTTTTTT. Looking up the rest from reference TRBV9 and TRBJ1-4 gives the full variable domain: DSGVTQTPKHLITATGQRVTLRCSPRSGDLSVYWYQQSLDQGLQFLIQYYNGEERAKGNILERFSAQQFPDLHSELNLSSLELGDSALYFCASSAFGTGGREKLFFGSGTQLSVL.

This clonotype appeared many times. V and J are TRBV20-1 and TRBJ1-4, with a weak D call TRBD1 (6 bases). This CDR3 spans 14 amino acids. From germline, CDR1 is DFQATT and CDR2 SNEGSKA (reference sequence). V was shortened by 0 bases and J by 8 bases, with 13 bases between the two germline ends. CDR3 nucleotide sequence: TGCAGTGCTAGAGATACAGGGAGTGGGGAAAAACTGTTTTTT. It codes for CSARDTGSGEKLFF.

This clonotype was counted many times. J is TRBJ2-2 and V is TRBV7-9; D may be TRBD2 (6 bases). V was cut by 2 bases and J by 4 bases, with 14 bases left in between. CDR3 size: 16 residues. Germline V gene sequence: CDR1 SEHNR, CDR2 FQNEAQ (reference sequence). The DNA of the CDR3 is TGTGCCAGCAGCTTACATACGGGGGATGGCACCGGGGAGCTGTTTTTT. Residues: CASSLHTGDGTGELFF.

This clonotype was recorded many times. The genes are TRBV7-2 and TRBJ2-1; maybe TRBD2 (6 bases). CDR1 and CDR2 (germline): SGHTA, FQGNSA. Deletions cut 3 bases from V and 5 bases from J, with 20 bases between. The CDR3 is 17 amino acids. CDR3 coding DNA: TGTGCCAGCAGCTTCGAGTTGGGGACTCGAGGCGACAATGAGCAGTTCTTC. It codes for CASSFELGTRGDNEQFF.

This clonotype was observed at least ten times. The chain joins TRBV12-3 or TRBV12-4 to TRBJ2-1; 8 bases map to TRBD2. Trimming at V came to 5 bases and at J to 5 bases, leaving 8 bases not matched to a gene. The length of the CDR3 is 15 residues. The CDR3 bases are TGTGCCAGCAGTCCCGGACTAGCAGGGGACAATGAGCAGTTCTTC. Translation gives CASSPGLAGDNEQFF.

This clonotype was seen repeatedly, ten times or more. This chain links TRBV7-2 with TRBJ2-5; a possible D gene is TRBD1 (5 bases). Trimming removed 1 base from V and 5 bases from J, with 14 bases in between. Germline V gene lookup returns CDR1 SGHTA and CDR2 FQGNSA. This CDR3 region has 15 residues. CDR3 in DNA: TGTGCCAGCAGCTTAGATGGTGCGTCAGGGGAGACCCAGTACTTC. This encodes CASSLDGASGETQYF.

J is TRBJ2-7 and V is TRBV7-2; 9 positions agree with TRBD2. CDR1 and CDR2 from the germline V gene are SGHTA and FQGNSA. Trimming removed 10 bases from V and 1 base from J; junction bases left unmatched: 5. This CDR3 has 13 residues. CDR3 sequence reads: CATASGASYEQYF. Written as DNA, the CDR3 is TGTGCCACAGCTAGCGGGGCTTCCTACGAGCAGTACTTC. Filled out from reference TRBV7-2 and TRBJ2-7, the complete variable domain reads GAGVSQSPSNKVTEKGKDVELRCDPISGHTALYWYRQSLGQGLEFLIYFQGNSAPDKSGLPSDRFSAERTGGSVSTLTIQRTQQEDSAVYLCATASGASYEQYFGPGTRLTVT.

There are many counts of this clonotype. The chain links TRBV5-6 to TRBJ1-3, with D uncertain. Trimming took 0 bases from V and 7 from J, leaving 5 bases between them. Per germline, CDR1 SGHDT and CDR2 YYEEEE. The CDR3 is made up of 12 amino acids. The CDR3 spells CASSLGYNTIYF. The CDR3 bases are TGTGCCAGCAGCTTGGGGTATAACACCATATATTTT.

This chain uses TRBV7-2 with TRBJ1-1, with D perhaps TRBD1 (5 bases). V lost 6 bases and J 6 bases, leaving 17 bases between the germline ends. Per the germline V gene, CDR1 is SGHTA and CDR2 is FQGNSA. The CDR3 is 14 residues long. As DNA, the CDR3 is TGTGCCAGCAGTTTGATGCAGGGTGGTCCTGAAGCTTTCTTT. Protein product: CASSLMQGGPEAFF.

This clonotype came up many times. The gene calls are TRBV6-1 and TRBJ2-1, with 7 nucleotides matching TRBD2. The CDR3 extends over 15 amino acids. Unmatched junction bases numbered 5, after V lost 2 bases and J lost 4 bases. In germline, CDR1 is MNHNS, CDR2 SASEGT. CDR3 sequence (DNA): TGTGCCAGCAGTGAATCTTTGCGGGGGTACAATGAGCAGTTCTTC. Its translation: CASSESLRGYNEQFF.

In its sample, this clonotype was seen many times. This rearrangement joins TRBV5-1 to TRBJ2-1; unclear D gene. CDR3 length: 13 amino acids. Germline-derived CDR1 and CDR2 are SGHRS and YFSETQ. V lost 0 bases and J lost 7, with 8 bases in between. The CDR3 bases are TGCGCCAGCAGCTTGGCCTTAGAGAATGAGCAGTTCTTC. Encoded protein: CASSLALENEQFF.

This clonotype was recorded many times. The V and J genes are TRBV12-3 or TRBV12-4 and TRBJ2-1; 8 bases line up with TRBD2. The CDR3 contains 13 residues. V shed 3 bases, J shed 10 bases, and the junction held 5 bases outside the gene matches. The CDR3 DNA reads as TGTGCCAGCAGTTTGAGTAGCGGGGAAGAGCAGTTCTTC. Residues: CASSLSSGEEQFF.

The sample holds many counts of this clonotype. J is TRBJ1-5 and V is TRBV29-1, with 7 bases aligning to TRBD1. Germline CDR1 is SQVTM and CDR2 is ANQGSEA. J lost 2 bases, V lost 3 bases, and 4 bases had no gene match. The CDR3 has 14 residues. This CDR3 reads CSVEVGGGNQPQHF. For the CDR3, the DNA is TGCAGCGTTGAGGTAGGGGGCGGCAATCAGCCCCAGCATTTT. The full variable domain, with the rest looked up from reference TRBV29-1 and TRBJ1-5, is SAVISQKPSRDICQRGTSLTIQCQVDSQVTMMFWYRQQPGQSLTLIATANQGSEATYESGFVIDKFPISRPNLTFSTLTVSNMSPEDSSIYLCSVEVGGGNQPQHFGDGTRLSIL.

This clonotype was found many times. The chain links TRBV11-2 to TRBJ2-3; D may correspond to TRBD1 or TRBD2 (5 bases each). Germline values: CDR1 SGHAT, CDR2 FQNNGV. This CDR3 region has 18 residues. With 0 bases removed from V and 1 base from J, the gap between germline ends came to 17 bases. CDR3 residues: CASSLDFRGRRGTDTQYF. In DNA, the CDR3 is TGTGCCAGCAGCTTAGATTTCCGGGGCAGGCGGGGCACAGATACGCAGTATTTT.

The table lists this clonotype with many counts. This chain joins TRBV27 and TRBJ2-1; TRBD2 matches 9 bases. CDR3 size: 13 residues. Germline V gene sequence: CDR1 MNHEY, CDR2 SMNVEV (reference sequence). V lost 8 bases and J lost 4; bases outside the gene matches: 3. The CDR3 loop reads CASWLAGYNEQFF. In DNA form, the CDR3 reads TGTGCCAGCTGGCTAGCGGGGTACAATGAGCAGTTCTTC.

CDR3 sequence reads: CASSLVGPGDYGYTF. The CDR3 nucleotides read TGTGCCAGCAGCTTAGTTGGTCCGGGGGACTATGGCTACACCTTC. V gene TRBV7-2 combines with J gene TRBJ1-2; D is possibly TRBD1 (5 bases). V gave up 1 base and J gave up 3 bases, with 12 bases separating them. Germline assignment: CDR1 SGHTA and CDR2 FQGNSA. CDR3 length: 15 residues.